This T cell receptor (beta chain) was captured by sequencing in a study of identical twins. As concerns this clonotype: Its cognate antigen is unknown.

General observations from the study: Less excess twin sharing appeared in beta out-of-frame sequences. Model-predicted out-of-frame TCR alpha sharing fell below observed values in monozygotic twins.

TCRdb reprocessed the 5' RACE reads via MiXCR and lists one record per CDR3 protein. This sample has about 810,000 distinct CDR3 sequences, with roughly 12% found just once. The same sample was also used in a study of yellow fever vaccine responses in identical twins.

The sequenced sample was PBMCs. This receptor was obtained from a woman aged 18-35 years in good health.

As DNA, the CDR3 is TGTGCCAGCAGTTTCGTCCAGGGGCGCTCCGTTAACTATGGCTACACCTTC. This codes for CASSFVQGRSVNYGYTF. The gene calls are TRBV28 and TRBJ1-2; the D gene is possibly TRBD1 (6 bases). Per germline, CDR1 MDHEN and CDR2 SYDVKM. The CDR3 length is 17 residues. The V end was cut by 3 bases, the J end by 1 base, with 18 bases between.